One T cell receptor beta chain is described in this entry. The antigen remains unidentified. Stated time point: newly diagnosed GD, antithyroid drugs for less than 3 months. PBMCs were the source of the RNA used for TCR sequencing. These data are taken from a study of regulatory T cells in long-lasting Graves disease. Points from the study as a whole: Segments TRBV28, TRBJ1-2 and TRBJ2-5 showed preferential usage in persistent disease. Thyroid tissue went unstudied; only peripheral blood was examined.

V gave up 4 bases and J gave up 4 bases, with 15 bases separating them. CDR1 and CDR2 from the germline V gene are SGDLS and YYNGEE. The length of the CDR3 is 15 residues. Both iRepertoire HTBI primers and Arm-PCR of CDR3 regions were used to build the TCR beta libraries. TCRdb re-derived calls from the multiplex PCR reads in MiXCR, one entry per CDR3 protein. The sample lists just over 600,000 distinct CDR3 sequences; 15% to 20% were seen once. These data also featured in a second study, about T cells in Graves' hyperthyroidism and ophthalmopathy. That study reports: HTBI primers were the set used in a first-round RT-PCR of the TCR CDR3.

Sequencing used peripheral blood mononuclear cells (PBMCs), obtained at new diagnosis, from a patient treated with antithyroid drugs. This sequence joins TRBV9 and TRBJ2-1; D unclear. The receptor's source is a woman aged 25 to 39 with Graves disease. The CDR3 DNA sequence: TGTGCCAGCAGCCCCGGACCGATCCTTTACAATGAGCAGTTCTTC. Its protein is CASSPGPILYNEQFF.